The clone carrying this T cell receptor (beta chain) was seen only a few times. Steroid-refractory graft-versus-host disease after allogeneic hematopoietic cell transplant qualified adults for prospective research-autopsy enrollment. The assay was immunoSEQ multiplex PCR, and TCRdb's table has in-frame clones only and misses some. The sample has about 2,700 clones, around 72% seen once. This sample is part of a study of tissue T cells after allogeneic stem cell transplantation. V lost 2 bases to trimming and J lost 3 bases; unmatched junction nucleotides: 1. The CDR3 runs 13 residues. From germline, CDR1 is SGHRS and CDR2 YFSETQ.

Sequenced material: colon tissue, taken at autopsy. The sequence derives from an older male patient with steroid-refractory graft-versus-host disease after an allogeneic stem cell transplant. Part of the T cells may come from the graft donor. The V call is TRBV5-1, the J call TRBJ1-2; the match to TRBD1 covers 7 bases. CDR3 protein: CASSFGTDYGYTF. CDR3 DNA: TGCGCCAGCAGCTTCGGGACAGACTATGGCTACACCTTC. Looking up the rest from reference TRBV5-1 and TRBJ1-2 gives the full variable domain: KAGVTQTPRYLIKTRGQQVTLSCSPISGHRSVSWYQQTPGQGLQFLFEYFSETQRNKGNFPGRFSGRQFSNSRSEMNVSTLELGDSALYLCASSFGTDYGYTFGSGTRLTVV.